These T cell receptor beta chains were read from a single sample in a study of T cell changes during pregnancy in multiple sclerosis. This table comes from immunoSEQ multiplex PCR, and its TCRdb copy is limited to in-frame clones, with some not included. The top ten clones hold 0.65% to 0.75% of a sample with some 85,000 clones, 80% to 95% of them seen once. Sequenced here: peripheral blood, sampled in the second trimester of pregnancy. The receptors were sampled from a female donor in good health, enrolled as a control in a pregnancy study. Each CDR3 is given with its conserved first and last residue. Fields, in order: J gene, V gene, CDR3 protein.

J gene: TRBJ2-1; V gene: TRBV27; CDR3 protein: CASSSLTSGPTYNEQFF
J gene: TRBJ2-3; V gene: TRBV7-8; CDR3 protein: CASSSEIAGGPQRTTRYF
J gene: TRBJ2-7; V gene: TRBV7-9; CDR3 protein: CASSSQNGVAYEQYF
J gene: TRBJ1-5; V gene: TRBV6-6; CDR3 protein: CASSAGTAYSNQPQHF
J gene: TRBJ2-6; V gene: TRBV6-1; CDR3 protein: CASSERGSGANVLTF
J gene: TRBJ1-2; V gene: TRBV7-3; CDR3 protein: CASSSSGGSYYGYTF
J gene: TRBJ2-1; V gene: TRBV11-2; CDR3 protein: CASSATSGGSYNEQFF
J gene: TRBJ2-2; V gene: TRBV5-8; CDR3 protein: CASSLTRGANTGELFF
J gene: TRBJ2-5; V gene: TRBV6-5; CDR3 protein: CASSPRRAETQYF
J gene: TRBJ1-2; V gene: TRBV19; CDR3 protein: CASLLTSKFLYGYTF
J gene: TRBJ1-6; V gene: TRBV30; CDR3 protein: CAWKTGTGYSFSPLHF
J gene: TRBJ1-6; V gene: TRBV19; CDR3 protein: CASSINSQSGSPLHF
J gene: TRBJ1-2; V gene: TRBV6-5; CDR3 protein: CAFPRTQFVDYGYTF
J gene: TRBJ2-2; V gene: TRBV19; CDR3 protein: CASSEWTGTNTGELFF
J gene: TRBJ2-7; V gene: TRBV7-9; CDR3 protein: CASSPGGGSYEQYF
J gene: .; V gene: TRBV27; CDR3 protein: CASATSYEQYF
J gene: TRBJ2-3; V gene: TRBV2; CDR3 protein: CASSRGGTDTQYF
J gene: TRBJ2-5; V gene: TRBV7-9; CDR3 protein: CASSPQGAQETQYF